In this sample, the clone carrying this T cell receptor beta chain turned up a few times. Antigen: not known. Researchers used the Oncomine TCR Beta short-read assay to sequence DNA from cultured CD4+ T cells. TCRdb re-derived calls from the PCR reads in MiXCR, one entry per CDR3 protein. The sample contains roughly 9,000 distinct CDR3 sequences, 20% to 30% of which appear only once. Sample treatment: approximately 11-day PBMC culture with coronavirus spike peptide pools or control peptides (ViraFEST assay). This sample is part of a study of vaccination and CD4 T cells after COVID-19. Whole-study findings and limits: In convalescent patients, 304 of 307 vaccine-specific clones were spike mono-reactive.

The CDR3 covers 16 residues. Looked up from germline, CDR1 is DFQATT and CDR2 is SNEGSKA (reference sequence). V lost 5 bases and J lost 2; bases outside the gene matches: 13. This clonotype originated in a human donor who had recovered from COVID-19. The sequencing here drew on CD4+ T cells from blood, cultured in vitro, taken after SARS-CoV-2 vaccination. The chain has TRBV20-1 and TRBJ2-3; 7 bases map to TRBD1. This chain's CDR3 is CSADPNRGPYTDTQYF. DNA of the CDR3: TGCAGTGCTGATCCGAACAGGGGCCCCTACACAGATACGCAGTATTTT.